A selection of T cell receptor beta chains follows, all from one sample in a study of T-cell memory formation after mild COVID-19. From the 5' RACE reads, TCRdb called clonotypes with MiXCR, one entry per CDR3 protein. The data hold roughly 310,000 distinct CDR3 sequences, with less than 20% observed a single time. The specimen was PBMCs or a T cell subset sorted from them (not recorded which). The receptors originated from a man between 18 and 29 years old who had mild COVID-19 (a few samples of this study predate the infection). Cell type and time point are not known. Each CDR3 is given with its conserved first and last residue. A D gene is named only where the DNA matches it firmly. Expanded clones are given a class, and other clones once, few, many or no size at all.

V gene	D gene	J gene	clone size	CDR3 protein	CDR3 DNA
TRBV6-2/TRBV6-3	TRBD1	TRBJ2-1	few	CASSYGQGGPYNEQFF	TGTGCCAGCAGTTACGGACAGGGAGGCCCCTACAATGAGCAGTTCTTC
TRBV30	TRBD2	TRBJ2-1	few	CAWSMRGNEQFF	TGTGCCTGGAGCATGCGGGGGAATGAGCAGTTCTTC
TRBV28	TRBD2	TRBJ2-1	NA	CASSSPGTSGNNEQFF	TGTGCCAGCAGTTCTCCCGGGACTAGCGGGAATAATGAGCAGTTCTTC
TRBV7-9	TRBD1	TRBJ2-7	NA	CASSTPAGGHEQYF	TGTGCCAGCAGTACCCCGGCAGGGGGCCACGAGCAGTACTTC
TRBV4-3	NA	TRBJ1-1	few	CASSQEKVNTEAFF	TGCGCCAGCAGCCAAGAAAAAGTGAACACTGAAGCTTTCTTT
TRBV12-3/TRBV12-4	TRBD1	TRBJ2-1	few	CASRVTGSSYNEQFF	TGTGCCAGCAGAGTGACAGGGAGCTCCTACAATGAGCAGTTCTTC
TRBV27	NA	TRBJ1-5	NA	CASSLAGISNQPQHF	TGTGCCAGCAGTTTGGCAGGGATATCAAATCAGCCCCAGCATTTT
TRBV10-3	TRBD1	TRBJ2-1	NA	CAMGRDSNNEQFF	TGTGCCATGGGACGGGACAGTAACAATGAGCAGTTCTTC
TRBV5-1	TRBD2	TRBJ2-3	NA	CASSLPAGVTDTQYF	TGCGCCAGCAGCTTGCCAGCGGGGGTCACAGATACGCAGTATTTT
TRBV10-3	NA	TRBJ2-3	NA	CAINALGVGDSTDTQYF	TGTGCCATCAACGCCCTGGGTGTCGGGGATAGCACAGATACGCAGTATTTT
TRBV18	NA	TRBJ2-1	NA	CASSPPAGVVEQFF	TGTGCCAGCTCACCACCCGCAGGGGTTGTCGAGCAGTTCTTC
TRBV15	TRBD1	TRBJ2-1	NA	CATRARRTGWNEQFF	TGTGCCACCAGAGCGAGAAGGACAGGGTGGAATGAGCAGTTCTTC
TRBV11-2	TRBD2	TRBJ2-3	NA	CASSLNSGGSTDTQYF	TGTGCCAGCAGCTTAAATAGCGGGGGATCCACAGATACGCAGTATTTT
TRBV15	TRBD1	TRBJ1-6	NA	CATSLDRYSSPLHF	TGTGCCACCAGCCTGGACAGGTACAGTTCACCCCTCCACTTT
TRBV18	NA	TRBJ1-2	NA	CASSLYLSRDYGYTF	TGTGCCAGCTCCCTATATCTATCCCGCGACTATGGCTACACCTTC
TRBV4-1	NA	TRBJ1-5	few	CASSQDWISNQPQHF	TGCGCCAGCAGCCAAGATTGGATTAGCAATCAGCCCCAGCATTTT
TRBV5-1	NA	TRBJ2-3	NA	CASRDQGATDTQYF	TGCGCCAGCAGGGATCAAGGGGCCACAGATACGCAGTATTTT
TRBV11-2	NA	TRBJ2-7	NA	CASSPRGRGEQYF	TGTGCCAGCAGCCCCCGGGGACGAGGAGAGCAGTACTTC
TRBV10-3	TRBD1	TRBJ2-7	NA	CAISDPWGTGTSYEQYF	TGTGCCATCAGTGACCCTTGGGGGACAGGTACGTCCTACGAGCAGTACTTC
TRBV11-2	TRBD2	TRBJ2-3	NA	CASRQAGAPDTQYF	TGTGCCAGCCGCCAAGCGGGGGCCCCAGATACGCAGTATTTT
TRBV29-1	NA	TRBJ2-5	few	CSVVQEETQYF	TGCAGCGTCGTTCAAGAAGAGACCCAGTACTTC
TRBV7-6	NA	TRBJ1-6	few	CASSLMTGNSPLHF	TGTGCCAGCAGCTTAATGACAGGCAATTCACCCCTCCACTTT
TRBV12-3/TRBV12-4	NA	TRBJ1-1	NA	CASMVEAFF	TGTGCCAGCATGGTTGAAGCTTTCTTT
TRBV5-1	TRBD1	TRBJ1-1	few	CASSLDGQGWTEAFF	TGCGCCAGCAGCTTGGACGGACAGGGGTGGACTGAAGCTTTCTTT
TRBV9	TRBD2	TRBJ2-1	few	CASSGLAGGLNEQFF	TGTGCCAGCAGCGGGCTAGCGGGGGGGCTCAATGAGCAGTTCTTC
TRBV12-3/TRBV12-4	NA	TRBJ1-5	few	CASRYGQPSNQPQHF	TGTGCCAGCAGATATGGACAGCCTAGCAATCAGCCCCAGCATTTT
TRBV20-1	NA	TRBJ2-1	NA	CSANRENEQFF	TGCAGTGCTAATAGGGAGAATGAGCAGTTCTTC
TRBV4-2	TRBD1	TRBJ1-2	NA	CASSQDRTGGVNYGYTF	TGTGCCAGCAGCCAAGATAGGACAGGAGGGGTTAACTATGGCTACACCTTC
TRBV7-2	NA	TRBJ2-5	few	CASSLAGGIWETQYF	TGTGCCAGCAGCTTAGCGGGTGGGATTTGGGAGACCCAGTACTTC
TRBV4-3	NA	TRBJ2-1	many	CASSQDRGGNEQFF	TGCGCCAGCAGCCAAGACAGGGGGGGGAATGAGCAGTTCTTC
TRBV5-1	TRBD2	TRBJ2-1	few	CASSARGGGRNEQFF	TGCGCCAGCAGCGCCCGGGGCGGGGGTCGCAATGAGCAGTTCTTC
TRBV6-5	NA	TRBJ1-1	many	CASSYSGGGNTEAFF	TGTGCCAGCAGTTACTCCGGGGGAGGAAACACTGAAGCTTTCTTT
TRBV21-1	NA	TRBJ2-5	NA	CASSKAAGETQYF	TGTGCCAGCAGCAAAGCTGCGGGAGAGACCCAGTACTTC
TRBV7-9	TRBD2	TRBJ2-3	NA	CASSLVHQSSGITDTQYF	TGTGCCAGCAGCTTAGTGCATCAATCCAGCGGGATCACAGATACGCAGTATTTT
TRBV20-1	NA	TRBJ2-7	few	CSGTEQGSEQYF	TGCAGTGGGACAGAGCAGGGCTCCGAGCAGTACTTC
TRBV11-2	NA	TRBJ1-5	few	CASSPIGGPQHF	TGTGCCAGCAGCCCGATAGGCGGACCCCAGCATTTT
TRBV12-3/TRBV12-4	NA	TRBJ2-3	many	CASSLSWDTQYF	TGTGCCAGCAGTTTAAGTTGGGATACGCAGTATTTT
TRBV9	NA	TRBJ2-2	NA	CASSVRGIPPPGELFF	TGTGCCAGCAGCGTAAGGGGAATACCCCCCCCCGGGGAGCTGTTTTTT
TRBV5-1	NA	TRBJ1-2	few	CASSLAGITNGYTF	TGCGCCAGCAGCTTGGCAGGGATAACTAATGGCTACACCTTC
TRBV24-1	TRBD1	TRBJ2-7	few	CANDRDEQYF	TGTGCCAACGACAGGGACGAGCAGTACTTC
TRBV6-5	TRBD1	TRBJ1-2	NA	CASSRTGYGGYTF	TGTGCCAGCAGCCGGACAGGGTATGGGGGCTACACCTTC
TRBV5-1	NA	TRBJ1-1	many	CASSLGNGLNTEAFF	TGCGCCAGCAGCTTGGGGAACGGTTTGAACACTGAAGCTTTCTTT
TRBV20-1	TRBD2	TRBJ2-7	NA	CSASGRAGGALYEQYF	TGCAGTGCTAGCGGAAGAGCGGGGGGCGCCCTTTACGAGCAGTACTTC
TRBV5-5	NA	TRBJ2-2	few	CASSLSPPPRNGELFF	TGTGCCAGCAGCCTTTCCCCCCCTCCGCGTAACGGGGAGCTGTTTTTT
TRBV9	NA	TRBJ2-2	few	CASSVEPSEKTGELFF	TGTGCCAGCAGCGTAGAACCTAGCGAGAAGACCGGGGAGCTGTTTTTT
TRBV18	TRBD2	TRBJ2-5	few	CASSPGSGRETQYF	TGTGCCAGCTCACCAGGAAGCGGGAGAGAGACCCAGTACTTC
TRBV11-2	NA	TRBJ1-3	NA	CASSFAFRVHSGNTIYF	TGTGCCAGCAGCTTCGCGTTCAGGGTCCACTCTGGAAACACCATATATTTT
TRBV6-2/TRBV6-3	TRBD1	TRBJ2-6	few	CASSYSTQGATGANVLTF	TGTGCCAGCAGTTACTCGACACAGGGGGCCACTGGGGCCAACGTCCTGACTTTC
TRBV7-6	NA	TRBJ1-1	few	CASSFGPKNTEAFF	TGTGCCAGCAGCTTCGGACCGAAGAACACTGAAGCTTTCTTT